The present T cell receptor beta chain was sequenced within a study of T cell repertoires in cytomegalovirus infection. Regarding the study as a whole: The cumulative frequency of public TCR beta families identified carriers of CMV plus the relevant HLA. HLA-C-restricted CMV clonotypes gave the most frequent clonotype in two of eight donors.

In this sample, this clonotype turned up a few times. Its antigen is as yet unknown. V shed 5 bases and J shed 1 base, with 14 bases lying between them. Germline loops: CDR1 MDHEN, CDR2 SYDVKM. This CDR3 is 15 amino acids long. One entry per CDR3 protein results from TCRdb running MiXCR on the reads. The sample has roughly 500,000 distinct CDR3 sequences; 30% to 35% are singletons. This clonotype originated in a human donor in good health (CMV status not recorded). Some clones in this sample may be carry-over from other donors' samples. J is TRBJ2-5 and V is TRBV28; D might be TRBD1 or TRBD2, each matching 5 bases. The starting material was cultured PBMCs, obtained from culture after CMV antigen stimulation. This CDR3 is CASSEPQRGQETQYF. CDR3 coding DNA: TGTGCCAGCAGTGAACCTCAGAGGGGCCAAGAGACCCAGTACTTC. Filled out from reference TRBV28 and TRBJ2-5, the complete variable domain reads DVKVTQSSRYLVKRTGEKVFLECVQDMDHENMFWYRQDPGLGLRLIYFSYDVKMKEKGDIPEGYSVSREKKERFSLILESASTNQTSMYLCASSEPQRGQETQYFGPGTRLLVL.